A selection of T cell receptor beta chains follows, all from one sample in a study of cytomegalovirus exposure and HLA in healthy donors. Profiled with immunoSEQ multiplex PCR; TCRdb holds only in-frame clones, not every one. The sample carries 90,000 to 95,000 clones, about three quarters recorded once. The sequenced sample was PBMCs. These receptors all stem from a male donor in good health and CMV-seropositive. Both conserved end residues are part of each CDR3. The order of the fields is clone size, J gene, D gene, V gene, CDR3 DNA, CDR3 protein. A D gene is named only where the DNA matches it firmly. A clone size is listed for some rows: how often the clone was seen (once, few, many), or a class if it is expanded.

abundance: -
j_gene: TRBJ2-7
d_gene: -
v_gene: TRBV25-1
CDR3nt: TGTGCCAGCAGTGAAAATCCCGGGTTCTACGAGCAGTACTTC
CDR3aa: CASSENPGFYEQYF

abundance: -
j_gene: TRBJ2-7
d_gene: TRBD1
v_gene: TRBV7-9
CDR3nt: TGTGCCAGCAGCTCCTGGACAGGGAACTTATACGAGCAGTACTTC
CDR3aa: CASSSWTGNLYEQYF

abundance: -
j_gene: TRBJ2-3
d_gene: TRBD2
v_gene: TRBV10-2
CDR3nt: TGCGCCAGCAGTGACCTAGCGGGAGAGGGGAGCACAGATACGCAGTATTTT
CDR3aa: CASSDLAGEGSTDTQYF

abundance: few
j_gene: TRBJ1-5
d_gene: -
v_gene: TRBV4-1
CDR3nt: TGCGCCAGCAGCCTGGTCCGGGGTAGCAATCAGCCCCAGCATTTT
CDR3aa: CASSLVRGSNQPQHF

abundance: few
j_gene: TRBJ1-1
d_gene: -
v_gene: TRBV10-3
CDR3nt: TGTGCCATCAGTGAGTTGGGGCTGGGGCGGGGAGAAGCTTTCTTT
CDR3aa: CAISELGLGRGEAFF

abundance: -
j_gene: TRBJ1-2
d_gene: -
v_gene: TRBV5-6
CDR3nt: TGTGCCAGCAGTCCCCAGGGGTCGGACTATGGCTACACCTTC
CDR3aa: CASSPQGSDYGYTF

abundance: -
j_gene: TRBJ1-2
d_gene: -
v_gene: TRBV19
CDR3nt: TGTGCCAGTAGTACCCCCCCCGAGGACAGAAACTATGGCTACACCTTC
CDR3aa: CASSTPPEDRNYGYTF

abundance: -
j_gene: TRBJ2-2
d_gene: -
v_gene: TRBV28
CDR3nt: TGTGCCAGCAGTTTCCTAGTCAACCCGAACACCGGGGAGCTGTTTTTT
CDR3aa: CASSFLVNPNTGELFF

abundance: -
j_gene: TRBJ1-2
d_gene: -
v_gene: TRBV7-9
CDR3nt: TGTGCCAGCAGCCCTGGACTGGACTATGGCTACACCTTC
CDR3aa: CASSPGLDYGYTF

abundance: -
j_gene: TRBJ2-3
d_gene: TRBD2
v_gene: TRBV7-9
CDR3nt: TGTGCCAGCAGCCTCCTAAGCGGGGGGGGCACAGATACGCAGTATTTT
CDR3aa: CASSLLSGGGTDTQYF

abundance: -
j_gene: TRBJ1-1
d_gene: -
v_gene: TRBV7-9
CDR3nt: TGTGCCAGCAGCTTAAGAGAACCGCTGAAGATGGACACTGAAGCTTTCTTT
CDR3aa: CASSLREPLKMDTEAFF

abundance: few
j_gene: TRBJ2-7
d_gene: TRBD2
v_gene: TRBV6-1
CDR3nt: TGTGCCAGCAGTGGGATTAGACTAGCGGGAGAAGGAAACGAGCAGTACTTC
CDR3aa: CASSGIRLAGEGNEQYF

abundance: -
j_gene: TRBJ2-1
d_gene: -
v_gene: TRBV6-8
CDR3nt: TGTGCCAGCAGTTACCCGGCTAGGAGCTCCTACAATGAGCAGTTCTTC
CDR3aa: CASSYPARSSYNEQFF

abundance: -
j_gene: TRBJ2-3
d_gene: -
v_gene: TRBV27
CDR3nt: TGTGCCAGCAGCCACGGGACTCCTAGCACAGATACGCAGTATTTT
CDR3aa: CASSHGTPSTDTQYF

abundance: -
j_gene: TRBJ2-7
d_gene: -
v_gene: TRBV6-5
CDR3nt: TGTGCCAGCAGACGGGGGACTGTCTCCTACGAGCAGTACTTC
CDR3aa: CASRRGTVSYEQYF

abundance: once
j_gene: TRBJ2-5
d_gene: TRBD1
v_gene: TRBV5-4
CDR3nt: TGTGCCAGCAGCAAACGACAGGGGAAGAAAGAGACCCAGTACTTC
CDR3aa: CASSKRQGKKETQYF

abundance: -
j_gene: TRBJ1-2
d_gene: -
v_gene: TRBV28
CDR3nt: TGTGCCAGCAGCCCTTTTTTAGGGGGTAGTTATGGCTACACCTTC
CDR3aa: CASSPFLGGSYGYTF

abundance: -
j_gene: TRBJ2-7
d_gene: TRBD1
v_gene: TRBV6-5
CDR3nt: TGTGCCAGCAGTTACACGGACAGGGTTTACGAGCAGTACTTC
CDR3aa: CASSYTDRVYEQYF

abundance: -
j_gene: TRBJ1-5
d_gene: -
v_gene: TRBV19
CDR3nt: TGTGCCAGTAGTATTGTGAGGGGGATCAATCAGCCCCAGCATTTT
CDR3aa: CASSIVRGINQPQHF

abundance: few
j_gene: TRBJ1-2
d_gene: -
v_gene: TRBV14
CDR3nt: TGTGCCAGCAGCCAAGATTGGGGTTGGGGCGGCTACACCTTC
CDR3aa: CASSQDWGWGGYTF

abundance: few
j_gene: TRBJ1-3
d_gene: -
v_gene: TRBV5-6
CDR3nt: TGTGCCAGCAGCTTTGGGAGCTCTGGAAACACCATATATTTT
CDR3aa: CASSFGSSGNTIYF

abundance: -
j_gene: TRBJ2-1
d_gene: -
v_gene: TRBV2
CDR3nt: TGTGCCAGCAGTGAAATCAGGGGTGGAGAGCAGTTCTTC
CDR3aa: CASSEIRGGEQFF

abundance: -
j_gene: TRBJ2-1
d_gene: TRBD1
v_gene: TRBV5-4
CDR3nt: TGTGCCAGCAGCATTACAGGGGGCGGTGAGCAGTTCTTC
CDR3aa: CASSITGGGEQFF

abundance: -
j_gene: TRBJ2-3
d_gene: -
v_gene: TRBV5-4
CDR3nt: TGTGCCAGCAGCCGCGGATCCGCGGATACGCAGTATTTT
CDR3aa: CASSRGSADTQYF

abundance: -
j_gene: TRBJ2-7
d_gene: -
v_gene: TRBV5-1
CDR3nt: TGCGCCAGCAGCCCGGACTTCTACTACGAGCAGTACTTC
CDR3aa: CASSPDFYYEQYF

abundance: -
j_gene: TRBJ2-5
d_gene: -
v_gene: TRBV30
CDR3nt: TGTGCCTGGAGTGGTGCGGAGACCCAGTACTTC
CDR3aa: CAWSGAETQYF

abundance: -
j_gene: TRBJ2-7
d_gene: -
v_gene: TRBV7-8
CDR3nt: TGTGCCAGCAGCTTAGTGGCTCCGGAAGGGGTGTACGAGCAGTACTTC
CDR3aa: CASSLVAPEGVYEQYF

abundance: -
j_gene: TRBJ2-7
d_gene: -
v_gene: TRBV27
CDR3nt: TGTGCCAGCAGTGTGGGGGCAAACTACGAGCAGTACTTC
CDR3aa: CASSVGANYEQYF

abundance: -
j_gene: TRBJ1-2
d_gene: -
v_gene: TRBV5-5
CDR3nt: TGTGCCAGCAGCCTTCAAACGACACGAAACTATGGCTACACCTTC
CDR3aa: CASSLQTTRNYGYTF

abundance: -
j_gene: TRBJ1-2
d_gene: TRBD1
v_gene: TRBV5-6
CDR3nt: TGTGCCAGCAGCTGGACCTTGACAGGGAACCACTATGGCTACACCTTC
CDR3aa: CASSWTLTGNHYGYTF

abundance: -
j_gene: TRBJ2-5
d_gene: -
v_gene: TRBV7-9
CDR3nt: TGTGCCAGCAGCTTAGTAGCAGGGGGGGAGACCCAGTACTTC
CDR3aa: CASSLVAGGETQYF

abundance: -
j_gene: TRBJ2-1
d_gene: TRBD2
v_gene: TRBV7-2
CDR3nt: TGTGCCAGCAGCCACCTGGGCGGGAGGGTTGGGGATGAGCAGTTCTTC
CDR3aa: CASSHLGGRVGDEQFF

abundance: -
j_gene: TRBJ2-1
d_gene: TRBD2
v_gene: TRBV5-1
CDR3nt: TGCGCCAGCAGCTCTAGCGGGGGGGCTTTCTACAATGAGCAGTTCTTC
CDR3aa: CASSSSGGAFYNEQFF

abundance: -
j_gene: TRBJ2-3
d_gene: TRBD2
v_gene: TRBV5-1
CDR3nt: TGCGCCAGCAGGGGTCTAGCGGGTCACTATACGCAGTATTTT
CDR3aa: CASRGLAGHYTQYF

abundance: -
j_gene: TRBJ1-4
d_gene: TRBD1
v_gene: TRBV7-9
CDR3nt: TGTGCCAGCAGCCTTCCGGGACAGAGACATGAAAAACTGTTTTTT
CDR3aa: CASSLPGQRHEKLFF

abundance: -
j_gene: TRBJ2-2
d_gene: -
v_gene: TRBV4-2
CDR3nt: TGTGCCAGCACTAACACCGGGGAGCTGTTTTTT
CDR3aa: CASTNTGELFF

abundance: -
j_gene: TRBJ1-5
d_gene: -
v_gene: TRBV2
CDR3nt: TGTGCCAGCAGTGCAGGGATCCAGCCCCAGCATTTT
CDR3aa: CASSAGIQPQHF

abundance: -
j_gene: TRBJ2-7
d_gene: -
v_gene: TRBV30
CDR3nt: TGTGCCTGGAGTGTGTCCAGGGGGGCCTACGAGCAGTACTTC
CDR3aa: CAWSVSRGAYEQYF

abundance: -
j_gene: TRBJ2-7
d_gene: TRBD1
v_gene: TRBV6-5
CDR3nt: TGTGCCAGCAGACAGGACAGGGACTTTTACGAGCAGTACTTC
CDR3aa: CASRQDRDFYEQYF

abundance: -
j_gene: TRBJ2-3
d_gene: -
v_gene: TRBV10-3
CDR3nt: TGTGCCATCAGTGACTCCCCGGGCCGGGGTCCTAGCACAGATACGCAGTATTTT
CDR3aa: CAISDSPGRGPSTDTQYF